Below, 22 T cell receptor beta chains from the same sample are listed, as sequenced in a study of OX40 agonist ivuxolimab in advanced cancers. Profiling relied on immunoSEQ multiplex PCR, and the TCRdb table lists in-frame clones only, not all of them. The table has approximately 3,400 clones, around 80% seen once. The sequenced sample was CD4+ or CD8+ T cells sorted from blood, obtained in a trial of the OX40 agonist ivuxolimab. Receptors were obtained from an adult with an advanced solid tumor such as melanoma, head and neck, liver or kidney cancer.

The CDR3 region is CASSPSGLAGVDEQFF. CDR3 nucleotide sequence: TGCGCCAGCAGCCCATCGGGACTAGCGGGAGTTGATGAGCAGTTCTTC. The V call is TRBV4-1, the J call TRBJ2-1, with 14 bases matching TRBD2. V was pared by 4 bases and J by 8 bases, with 7 bases of the junction left unmatched. Germline loops: CDR1 MGHRA, CDR2 YSYEKL. This CDR3 has 16 amino acids.

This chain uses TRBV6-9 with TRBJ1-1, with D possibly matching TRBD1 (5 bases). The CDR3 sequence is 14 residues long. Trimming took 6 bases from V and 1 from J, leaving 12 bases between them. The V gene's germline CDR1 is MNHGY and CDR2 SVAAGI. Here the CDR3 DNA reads TGTGCCAGCAGCCCTGGGGCACCGAACACTGAAGCTTTCTTT. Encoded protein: CASSPGAPNTEAFF.

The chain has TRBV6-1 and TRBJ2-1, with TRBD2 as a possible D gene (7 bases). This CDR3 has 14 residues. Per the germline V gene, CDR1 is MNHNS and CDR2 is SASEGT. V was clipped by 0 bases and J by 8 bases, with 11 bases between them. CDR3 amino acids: CASSEARGADEQFF. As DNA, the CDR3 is TGTGCCAGCAGTGAAGCCCGGGGGGCGGATGAGCAGTTCTTC.

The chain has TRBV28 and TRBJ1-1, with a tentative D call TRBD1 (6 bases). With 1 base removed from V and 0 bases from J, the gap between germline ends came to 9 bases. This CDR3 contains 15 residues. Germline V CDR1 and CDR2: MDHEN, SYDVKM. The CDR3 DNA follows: TGTGCCAGCAGTTTATTAGGGGGGATGAACACTGAAGCTTTCTTT. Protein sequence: CASSLLGGMNTEAFF.

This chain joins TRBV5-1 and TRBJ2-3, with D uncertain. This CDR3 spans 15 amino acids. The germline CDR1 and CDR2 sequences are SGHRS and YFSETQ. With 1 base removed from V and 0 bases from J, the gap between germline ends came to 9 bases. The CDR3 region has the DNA TGCGCCAGCAGCTTGTTCGGATCCAGCACAGATACGCAGTATTTT. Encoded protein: CASSLFGSSTDTQYF.

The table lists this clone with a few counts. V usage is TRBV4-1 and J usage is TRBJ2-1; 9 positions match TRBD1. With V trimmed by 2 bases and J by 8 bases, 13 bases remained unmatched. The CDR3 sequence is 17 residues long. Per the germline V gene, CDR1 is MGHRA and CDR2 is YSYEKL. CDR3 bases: TGCGCCAGCAGCCAAAAGCCCATCGGGACAGGGTTGGATGAGCAGTTCTTC. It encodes CASSQKPIGTGLDEQFF.

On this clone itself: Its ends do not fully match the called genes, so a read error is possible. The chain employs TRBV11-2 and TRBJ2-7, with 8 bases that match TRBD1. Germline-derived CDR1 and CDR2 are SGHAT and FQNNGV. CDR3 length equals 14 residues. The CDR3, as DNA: TGTGCCAGCAACTTACAGGGGGGACCCTACGAGCAGTACTTC. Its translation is CASNLQGGPYEQYF.

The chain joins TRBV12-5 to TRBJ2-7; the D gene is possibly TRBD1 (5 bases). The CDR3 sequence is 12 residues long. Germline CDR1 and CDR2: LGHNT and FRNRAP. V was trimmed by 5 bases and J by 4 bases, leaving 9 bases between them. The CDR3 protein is CASGTQGYEQYF. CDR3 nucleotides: TGTGCTAGTGGTACCCAGGGTTACGAGCAGTACTTC.

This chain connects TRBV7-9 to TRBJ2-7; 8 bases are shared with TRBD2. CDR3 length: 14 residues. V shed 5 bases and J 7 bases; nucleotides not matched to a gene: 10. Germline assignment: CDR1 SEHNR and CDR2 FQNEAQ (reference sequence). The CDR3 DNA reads TGTGCCAGCAGCCCCGTAAGGAGCGGGAGAGAGCAGTACTTC. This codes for CASSPVRSGREQYF.

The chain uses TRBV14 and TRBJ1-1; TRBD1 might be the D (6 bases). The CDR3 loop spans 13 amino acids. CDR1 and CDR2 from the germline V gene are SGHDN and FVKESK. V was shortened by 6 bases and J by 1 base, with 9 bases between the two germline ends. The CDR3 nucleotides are TGTGCCAGCAGGGAGACAGGGAACACTGAAGCTTTCTTT. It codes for CASRETGNTEAFF.

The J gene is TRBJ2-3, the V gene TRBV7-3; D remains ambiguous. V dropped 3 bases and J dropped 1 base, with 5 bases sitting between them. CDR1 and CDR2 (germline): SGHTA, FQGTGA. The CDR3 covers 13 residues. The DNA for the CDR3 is TGTGCCAGCAGCTTTGGGGGCACAGATACGCAGTATTTT. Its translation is CASSFGGTDTQYF.

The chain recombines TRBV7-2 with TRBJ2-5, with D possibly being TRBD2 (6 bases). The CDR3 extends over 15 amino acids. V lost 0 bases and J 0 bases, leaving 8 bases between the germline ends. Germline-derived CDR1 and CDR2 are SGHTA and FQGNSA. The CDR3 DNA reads TGTGCCAGCAGCTTAGCTCGGGGGTACCAAGAGACCCAGTACTTC. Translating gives CASSLARGYQETQYF.

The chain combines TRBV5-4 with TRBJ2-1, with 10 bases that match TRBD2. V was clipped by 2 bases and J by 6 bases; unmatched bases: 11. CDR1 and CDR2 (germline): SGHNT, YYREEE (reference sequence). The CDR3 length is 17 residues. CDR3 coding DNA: TGTGCCAGCAGCTTTGAACTAGCGGGAAGGTTTCTCAATGAGCAGTTCTTC. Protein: CASSFELAGRFLNEQFF.

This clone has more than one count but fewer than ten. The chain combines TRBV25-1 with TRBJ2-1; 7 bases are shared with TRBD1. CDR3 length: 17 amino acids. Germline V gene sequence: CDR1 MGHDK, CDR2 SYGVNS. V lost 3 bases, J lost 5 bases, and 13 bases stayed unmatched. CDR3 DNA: TGTGCCAGCAGTGATGAGACTCGGGAACAGGGGCACAATGAGCAGTTCTTC. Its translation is CASSDETREQGHNEQFF. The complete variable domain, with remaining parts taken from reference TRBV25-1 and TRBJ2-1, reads EADIYQTPRYLVIGTGKKITLECSQTMGHDKMYWYQQDPGMELHLIHYSYGVNSTEKGDLSSESTVSRIRTEHFPLTLESARPSHTSQYLCASSDETREQGHNEQFFGPGTRLTVL.

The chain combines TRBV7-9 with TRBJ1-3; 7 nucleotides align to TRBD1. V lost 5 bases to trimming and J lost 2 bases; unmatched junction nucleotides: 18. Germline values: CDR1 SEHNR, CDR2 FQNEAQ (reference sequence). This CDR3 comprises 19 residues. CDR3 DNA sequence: TGTGCCAGCAGCCCCGGAGAGCACGCAGGGGGAAGTCCTGGAAACACCATATATTTT. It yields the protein CASSPGEHAGGSPGNTIYF.

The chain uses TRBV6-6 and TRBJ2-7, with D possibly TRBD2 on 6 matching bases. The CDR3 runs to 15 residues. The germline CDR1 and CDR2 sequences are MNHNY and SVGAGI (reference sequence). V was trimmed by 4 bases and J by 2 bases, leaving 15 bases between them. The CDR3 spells CASSSGTDFPYEQYF. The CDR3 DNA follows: TGTGCCAGCAGTTCCGGGACTGACTTTCCCTACGAGCAGTACTTC.

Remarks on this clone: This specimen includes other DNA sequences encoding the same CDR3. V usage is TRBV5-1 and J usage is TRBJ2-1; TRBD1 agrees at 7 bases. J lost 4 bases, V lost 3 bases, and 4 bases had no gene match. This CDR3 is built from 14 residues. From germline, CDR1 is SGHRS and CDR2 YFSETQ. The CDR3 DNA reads TGCGCCAGCAGCTCCGCAGGGGGTTACAATGAGCAGTTCTTC. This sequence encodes CASSSAGGYNEQFF. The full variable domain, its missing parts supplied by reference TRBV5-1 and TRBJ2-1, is KAGVTQTPRYLIKTRGQQVTLSCSPISGHRSVSWYQQTPGQGLQFLFEYFSETQRNKGNFPGRFSGRQFSNSRSEMNVSTLELGDSALYLCASSSAGGYNEQFFGPGTRLTVL.

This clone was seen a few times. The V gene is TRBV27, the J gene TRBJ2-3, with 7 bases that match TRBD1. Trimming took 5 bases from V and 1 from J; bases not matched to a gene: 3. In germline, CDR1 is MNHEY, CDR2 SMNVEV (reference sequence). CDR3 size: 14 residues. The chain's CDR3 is CASSTRGRTDTQYF. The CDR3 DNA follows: TGTGCCAGCAGTACTAGGGGGCGCACAGATACGCAGTATTTT.

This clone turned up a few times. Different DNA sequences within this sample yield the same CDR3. CDR3 in amino acids: CASSLGGGYNEQFF. DNA of the CDR3: TGCGCCAGCAGCTTGGGAGGCGGGTACAATGAGCAGTTCTTC. V is TRBV5-1 and J is TRBJ2-1, with a possible D match to TRBD2 (5 bases). The V end was cut by 0 bases, the J end by 4 bases, with 8 bases between. This CDR3 region has 14 residues. The germline gives CDR1 SGHRS, CDR2 YFSETQ.

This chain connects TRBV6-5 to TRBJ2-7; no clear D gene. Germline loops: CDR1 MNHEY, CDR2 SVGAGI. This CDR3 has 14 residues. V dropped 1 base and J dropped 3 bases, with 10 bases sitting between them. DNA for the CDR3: TGTGCCAGCAGTTACTTAACAGACTTCTACGAGCAGTACTTC. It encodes CASSYLTDFYEQYF.

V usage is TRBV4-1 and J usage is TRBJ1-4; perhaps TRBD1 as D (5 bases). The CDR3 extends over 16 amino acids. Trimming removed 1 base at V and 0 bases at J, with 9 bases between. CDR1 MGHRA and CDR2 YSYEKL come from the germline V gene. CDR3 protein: CASSQGIRATNEKLFF. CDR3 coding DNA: TGCGCCAGCAGCCAAGGAATCAGGGCAACTAATGAAAAACTGTTTTTT.

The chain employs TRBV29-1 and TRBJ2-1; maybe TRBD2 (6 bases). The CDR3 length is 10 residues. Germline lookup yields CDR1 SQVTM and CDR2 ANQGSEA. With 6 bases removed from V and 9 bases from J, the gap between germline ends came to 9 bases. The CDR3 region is CSVWRGEQFF. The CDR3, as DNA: TGCAGCGTGTGGAGGGGTGAGCAGTTCTTC.